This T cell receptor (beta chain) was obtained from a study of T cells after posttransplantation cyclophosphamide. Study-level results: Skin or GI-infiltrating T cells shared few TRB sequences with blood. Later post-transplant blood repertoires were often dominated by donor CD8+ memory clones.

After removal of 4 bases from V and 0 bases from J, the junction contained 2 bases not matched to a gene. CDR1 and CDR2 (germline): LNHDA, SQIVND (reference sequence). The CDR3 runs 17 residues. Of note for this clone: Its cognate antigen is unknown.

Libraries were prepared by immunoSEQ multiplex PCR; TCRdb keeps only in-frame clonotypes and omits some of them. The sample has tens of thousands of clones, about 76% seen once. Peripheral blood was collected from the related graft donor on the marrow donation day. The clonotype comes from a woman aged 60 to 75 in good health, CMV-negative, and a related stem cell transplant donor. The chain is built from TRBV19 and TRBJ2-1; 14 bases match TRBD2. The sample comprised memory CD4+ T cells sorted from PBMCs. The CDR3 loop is CASSRTSGRSSYNEQFF. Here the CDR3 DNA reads TGTGCCAGTAGTAGGACTAGCGGGAGGAGCTCCTACAATGAGCAGTTCTTC.